This is a list of T cell receptor beta chains from one sample in a study of blood T cell repertoires in COVID-19. TCRdb's table, derived via immunoSEQ multiplex PCR, lists solely in-frame clones and lacks some. Among approximately 250,000 clones listed, 86% were seen once. Sequencing was done on a sample of peripheral blood. These receptors were obtained from a man in his forties with active or convalescent COVID-19. CDR3s include the opening cysteine and the closing phenylalanine or tryptophan. A D gene is named only where the DNA matches it firmly. Only some rows state a clone size, as once, few, many or a class for expanded clones.

D | size | J | V | CDR3 | DNA
NA | NA | TRBJ1-4 | TRBV29-1 | CSVDGFGGFNEKLFF | TGCAGCGTTGACGGCTTCGGCGGATTTAATGAAAAACTGTTTTTT
NA | NA | TRBJ2-7 | TRBV4-1 | CASSQDRGGTYEQYF | TGCGCCAGCAGCCAAGATAGAGGCGGTACCTACGAGCAGTACTTC
NA | NA | TRBJ1-6 | TRBV27 | CASTQRSVAYNSPLHF | TGTGCCAGCACCCAGAGGTCGGTTGCCTATAATTCACCCCTCCACTTT
NA | NA | TRBJ1-1 | TRBV19 | CASSITGTMNTEAFF | TGTGCCAGTAGTATAACCGGGACAATGAACACTGAAGCTTTCTTT
TRBD1 | NA | TRBJ2-7 | TRBV6-5 | CASSPRTGPHEQYF | TGTGCCAGCAGTCCCCGGACAGGTCCCCACGAGCAGTACTTC
TRBD1 | NA | TRBJ1-6 | TRBV28 | CASSWTGWNSPLHF | TGTGCCAGCAGTTGGACAGGGTGGAATTCACCCCTCCACTTT
TRBD1 | NA | TRBJ1-5 | TRBV7-9 | CASSRTGAGKQPQHF | TGTGCCAGCAGCCGGACAGGGGCCGGTAAGCAGCCCCAGCATTTT
NA | NA | TRBJ1-1 | TRBV10-3 | CAIRRTGMNTEAFF | TGTGCCATCAGACGGACGGGAATGAACACTGAAGCTTTCTTT
NA | NA | TRBJ1-2 | TRBV6-6 | CASRDSNYGYTF | TGTGCCAGCAGGGACAGCAACTATGGCTACACCTTC
TRBD1 | NA | TRBJ2-2 | TRBV4-1 | CASSPDTGTGTTGELFF | TGCGCCAGCAGCCCAGATACCGGGACAGGGACCACCGGGGAGCTGTTTTTT
NA | once | TRBJ1-2 | TRBV5-1 | CASSSGTKNYGYTF | TGCGCCAGCAGCTCCGGGACAAAAAACTATGGCTACACCTTC
TRBD2 | once | TRBJ2-1 | TRBV5-1 | CASSPTSGYNEQFF | TGCGCCAGCAGTCCGACTAGCGGGTACAATGAGCAGTTCTTC
TRBD1 | NA | TRBJ2-7 | TRBV28 | CASSWAGGNYEQYF | TGTGCCAGCAGTTGGGCAGGGGGAAATTACGAGCAGTACTTC
NA | NA | TRBJ1-2 | TRBV3-1/TRBV3-2 | CASSQATGLWGGYTF | TGTGCCAGCAGCCAAGCCACAGGACTATGGGGAGGCTACACCTTC
TRBD1 | NA | TRBJ1-4 | TRBV9 | CASSARGQPASEKLFF | TGTGCCAGCAGCGCCCGGGGACAGCCGGCCAGTGAAAAACTGTTTTTT
TRBD1 | NA | TRBJ1-6 | TRBV29-1 | CSVSIGGESPLHF | TGCAGCGTTTCAATAGGGGGCGAATCACCCCTCCACTTT
NA | NA | TRBJ2-2 | TRBV11-2 | CARGENTGELFF | TGTGCCAGAGGGGAAAACACCGGGGAGCTGTTTTTT
TRBD2 | NA | TRBJ2-1 | TRBV19 | CASSVGGSRRIEYRRNEQFF | TGTGCCAGTAGTGTGGGGGGGTCCCGGCGGATCGAATATAGGCGCAATGAGCAGTTCTTC
NA | NA | TRBJ2-3 | TRBV11-3 | CASSLSRGDTQYF | TGTGCCAGCAGCCTCAGCAGGGGAGATACGCAGTATTTT
NA | NA | TRBJ1-2 | TRBV10-3 | CAISEVRGRNYGYTF | TGTGCCATCAGTGAGGTTAGGGGTCGGAACTATGGCTACACCTTC
TRBD1 | NA | TRBJ1-6 | TRBV19 | CASNPQGGNSPLHF | TGTGCCAGTAACCCACAGGGGGGGAATTCACCCCTCCACTTT
TRBD1 | NA | TRBJ1-4 | TRBV18 | CASSPGQEEKLFF | TGTGCCAGCTCACCGGGACAGGAGGAAAAACTGTTTTTT
NA | NA | TRBJ2-4 | TRBV3-1/TRBV3-2 | CASSRDSSVGKNIQYF | TGTGCCAGCAGTCGAGACAGCTCAGTGGGCAAAAACATTCAGTACTTC
NA | NA | TRBJ1-1 | TRBV5-8 | CATGVETEAFF | TGTGCCACAGGGGTAGAGACTGAAGCTTTCTTT
NA | few | TRBJ2-7 | TRBV24-1 | CATSTDTLYEQYF | TGTGCCACCAGCACGGACACTCTCTACGAGCAGTACTTC
NA | NA | TRBJ2-1 | TRBV5-6 | CASSLSYEQFF | TGTGCCAGCAGCTTGTCCTATGAGCAGTTCTTC
NA | once | TRBJ1-5 | TRBV2 | CASSQQDPRQPQHF | TGTGCCAGCAGCCAACAGGATCCCCGTCAGCCCCAGCATTTT
TRBD2 | NA | TRBJ2-2 | TRBV13 | CASSFPTSGRTGELFF | TGTGCCAGCAGCTTTCCGACTAGCGGGAGGACCGGGGAGCTGTTTTTT
TRBD1 | NA | TRBJ1-4 | TRBV5-5 | CASSLNRGEKLFF | TGTGCCAGCAGCTTGAACAGGGGGGAAAAACTGTTTTTT
NA | once | TRBJ2-3 | TRBV7-9 | CASSLTDGALAQYF | TGTGCCAGCAGCTTAACGGATGGGGCGTTGGCGCAGTATTTT
TRBD1 | NA | TRBJ1-5 | TRBV4-1 | CASSPTRDRGRNQPQHF | TGCGCCAGCAGCCCCACTCGGGACAGGGGGCGAAATCAGCCCCAGCATTTT
TRBD1 | NA | TRBJ2-3 | TRBV7-3 | CASSSIGGLADTQYF | TGTGCCAGCAGCTCAATAGGGGGCCTGGCAGATACGCAGTATTTT
TRBD1 | NA | TRBJ1-1 | TRBV5-4 | CASSPIDRGLTEAFF | TGTGCCAGCAGCCCGATAGACAGGGGGCTCACTGAAGCTTTCTTT
NA | NA | TRBJ1-6 | TRBV19 | CASSISGQHSPLHF | TGTGCCAGTAGTATTAGTGGACAACATTCACCCCTCCACTTT
TRBD1 | few | TRBJ1-5 | TRBV19 | CASSARDRGLHQPQHF | TGTGCCAGTAGTGCCCGGGACAGGGGGCTTCATCAGCCCCAGCATTTT
TRBD1 | NA | TRBJ1-3 | TRBV18 | CASSQDRAGNTIYF | TGTGCCAGCTCACAAGACAGGGCTGGAAACACCATATATTTT
NA | NA | TRBJ2-2 | TRBV28 | CAGQSDLANTGELFF | TGTGCCGGACAAAGTGACCTCGCGAACACCGGGGAGCTGTTTTTT
NA | NA | TRBJ2-4 | TRBV7-9 | CASSLVAGATKNIQYF | TGTGCCAGCAGCTTAGTCGCTGGGGCTACCAAAAACATTCAGTACTTC